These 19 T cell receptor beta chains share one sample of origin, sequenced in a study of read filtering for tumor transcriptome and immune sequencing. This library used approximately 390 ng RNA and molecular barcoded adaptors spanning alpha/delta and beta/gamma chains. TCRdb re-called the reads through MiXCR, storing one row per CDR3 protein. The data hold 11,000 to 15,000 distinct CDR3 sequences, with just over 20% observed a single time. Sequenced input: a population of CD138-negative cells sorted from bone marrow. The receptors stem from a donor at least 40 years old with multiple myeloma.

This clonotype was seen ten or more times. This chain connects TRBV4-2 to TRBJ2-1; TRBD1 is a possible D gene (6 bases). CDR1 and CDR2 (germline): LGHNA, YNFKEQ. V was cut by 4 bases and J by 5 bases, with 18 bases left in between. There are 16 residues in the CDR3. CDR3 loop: CASSPTGLRGNNEQFF. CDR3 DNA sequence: TGTGCCAGCAGCCCCACTGGTCTCAGGGGAAACAATGAGCAGTTCTTC.

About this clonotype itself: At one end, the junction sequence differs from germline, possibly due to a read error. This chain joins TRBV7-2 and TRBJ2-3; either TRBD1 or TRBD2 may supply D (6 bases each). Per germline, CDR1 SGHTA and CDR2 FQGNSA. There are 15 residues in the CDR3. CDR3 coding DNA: TGTGCCAGCACCGTACAGGGAACTAGCACAGATACGCAGTACTTT. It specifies CASTVQGTSTDTQYF. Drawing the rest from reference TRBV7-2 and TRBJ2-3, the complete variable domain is GAGVSQSPSNKVTEKGKDVELRCDPISGHTALYWYRQSLGQGLEFLIYFQGNSAPDKSGLPSDRFSAERTGGSVSTLTIQRTQQEDSAVYLCASTVQGTSTDTQYFGPGTRLTVL.

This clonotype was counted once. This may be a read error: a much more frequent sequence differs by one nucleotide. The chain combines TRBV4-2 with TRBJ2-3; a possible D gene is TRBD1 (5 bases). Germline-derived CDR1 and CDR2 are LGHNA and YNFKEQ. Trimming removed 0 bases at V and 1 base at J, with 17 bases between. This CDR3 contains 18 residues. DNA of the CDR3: TGTGCCAGCAGCCAAGAATCCCCTCGGTGGGGCGGCACAGATACGCAGTATTTT. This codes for CASSQESPRWGGTDTQYF.

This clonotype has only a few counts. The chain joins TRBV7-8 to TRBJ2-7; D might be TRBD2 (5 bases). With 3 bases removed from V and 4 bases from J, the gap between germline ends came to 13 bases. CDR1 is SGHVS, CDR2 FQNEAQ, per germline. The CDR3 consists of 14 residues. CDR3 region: CASSFRTGKYEQYF. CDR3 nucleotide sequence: TGTGCCAGCAGCTTTAGGACGGGGAAATACGAGCAGTACTTC.

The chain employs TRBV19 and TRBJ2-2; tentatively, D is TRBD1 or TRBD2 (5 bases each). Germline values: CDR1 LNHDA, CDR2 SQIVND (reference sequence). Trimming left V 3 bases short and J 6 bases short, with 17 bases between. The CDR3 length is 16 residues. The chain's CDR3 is CASSIKWGSRAGELFF. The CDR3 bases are TGTGCCAGTAGTATCAAGTGGGGGTCGAGGGCCGGGGAGCTGTTTTTT.

CDR3 nucleotides: TGTGCCAGCTCACCTTACAGGGACGGGGGCCGTTATAGCAATCAGCCCCAGCATTTT. Its translation is CASSPYRDGGRYSNQPQHF. The chain links TRBV18 to TRBJ1-5, with a weak D call TRBD1 (6 bases). This CDR3 is 19 amino acids long. Per the germline V gene, CDR1 is KGHSH and CDR2 is LQKENI. V shed 3 bases and J shed 0 bases, with 21 bases lying between them.

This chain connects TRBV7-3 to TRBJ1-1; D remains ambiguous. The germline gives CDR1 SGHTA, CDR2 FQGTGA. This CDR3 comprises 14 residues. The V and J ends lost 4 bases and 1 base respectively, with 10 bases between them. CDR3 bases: TGTGCCAGCAGCTCAATAGCAGGGAACACTGAAGCTTTCTTT. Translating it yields CASSSIAGNTEAFF.

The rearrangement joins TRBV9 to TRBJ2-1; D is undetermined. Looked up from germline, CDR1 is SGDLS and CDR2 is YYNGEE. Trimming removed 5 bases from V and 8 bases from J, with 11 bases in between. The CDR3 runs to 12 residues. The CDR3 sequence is CASSRVGDEQFF. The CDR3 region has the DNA TGTGCCAGCAGTCGGGTTGGTGATGAGCAGTTCTTC.

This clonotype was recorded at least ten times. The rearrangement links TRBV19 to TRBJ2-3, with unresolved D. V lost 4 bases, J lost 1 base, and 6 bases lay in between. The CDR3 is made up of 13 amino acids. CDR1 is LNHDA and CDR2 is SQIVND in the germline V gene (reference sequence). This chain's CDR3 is CASSTTRTDTQYF. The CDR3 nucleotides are TGTGCCAGTAGTACCACACGCACAGATACGCAGTATTTT.

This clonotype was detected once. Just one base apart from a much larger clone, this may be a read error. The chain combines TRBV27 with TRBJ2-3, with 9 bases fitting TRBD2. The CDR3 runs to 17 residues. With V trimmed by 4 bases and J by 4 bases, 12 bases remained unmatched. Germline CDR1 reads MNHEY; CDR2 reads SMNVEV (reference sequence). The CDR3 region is CASSSEGAGGPPDTQYF. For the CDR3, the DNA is TGTGCCAGCAGTTCCGAAGGTGCGGGGGGGCCTCCAGATACGCAGTATTTT.

For the CDR3, the DNA is TGTGCCAGCAGCCAAGGAGGGGACAGCCACTATGGCTACACCTTC. The encoded protein is CASSQGGDSHYGYTF. The chain has TRBV4-2 and TRBJ1-2; 7 positions match TRBD1. CDR3 length: 15 residues. The ends lost 1 base at V and 3 bases at J; junction bases unmatched: 5. Germline loops: CDR1 LGHNA, CDR2 YNFKEQ.

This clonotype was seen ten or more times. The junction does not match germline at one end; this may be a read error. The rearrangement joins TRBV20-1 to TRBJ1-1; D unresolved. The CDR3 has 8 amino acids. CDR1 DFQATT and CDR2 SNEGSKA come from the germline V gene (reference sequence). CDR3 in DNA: TGCAGTGCTAGGTCGGACGGGTTT. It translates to CSARSDGF.

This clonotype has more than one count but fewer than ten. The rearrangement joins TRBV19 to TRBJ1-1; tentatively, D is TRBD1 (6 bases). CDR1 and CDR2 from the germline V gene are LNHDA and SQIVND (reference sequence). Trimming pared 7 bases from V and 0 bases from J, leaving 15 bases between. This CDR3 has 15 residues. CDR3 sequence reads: CASKRGGGMNTEAFF. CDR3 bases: TGTGCCAGTAAGCGAGGGGGGGGGATGAACACTGAAGCTTTCTTT.

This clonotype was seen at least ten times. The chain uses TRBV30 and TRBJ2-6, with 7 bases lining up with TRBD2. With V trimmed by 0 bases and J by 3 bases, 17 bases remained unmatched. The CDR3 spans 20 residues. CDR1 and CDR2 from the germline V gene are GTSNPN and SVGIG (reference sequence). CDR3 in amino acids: CAWSVPLGREVWVGANVLTF. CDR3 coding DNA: TGTGCCTGGAGTGTACCTCTGGGACGGGAGGTCTGGGTTGGGGCCAACGTCCTGACTTTC.

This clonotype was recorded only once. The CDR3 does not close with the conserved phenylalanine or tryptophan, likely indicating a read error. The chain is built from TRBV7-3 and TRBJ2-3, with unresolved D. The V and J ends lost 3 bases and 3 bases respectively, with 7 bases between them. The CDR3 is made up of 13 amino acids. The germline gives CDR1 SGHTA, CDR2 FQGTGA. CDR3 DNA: TGTGCCAGCAGCTTGGAGTGGACAGATACGCAGTATCTT. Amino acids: CASSLEWTDTQYL.

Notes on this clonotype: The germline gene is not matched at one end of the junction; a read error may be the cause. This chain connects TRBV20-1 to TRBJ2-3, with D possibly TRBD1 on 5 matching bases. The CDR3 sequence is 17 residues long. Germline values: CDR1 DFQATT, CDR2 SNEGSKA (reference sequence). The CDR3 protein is CIASGPTGRTYTDTQYF. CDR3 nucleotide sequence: TGCATTGCTAGTGGTCCAACAGGAAGAACTTACACAGATACGCAGTATTTT.

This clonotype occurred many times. The CDR3 reads CASSRGTSESNEQFF. The CDR3 DNA sequence: TGTGCCAGCAGCCGCGGGACTAGCGAATCCAATGAGCAGTTCTTC. The V gene is TRBV7-9, the J gene TRBJ2-1, with TRBD2 matching 10 bases. Germline V gene lookup returns CDR1 SEHNR and CDR2 FQNEAQ (reference sequence). This CDR3 has 15 amino acids. V dropped 5 bases and J dropped 6; count of bases not matched to a gene: 7.

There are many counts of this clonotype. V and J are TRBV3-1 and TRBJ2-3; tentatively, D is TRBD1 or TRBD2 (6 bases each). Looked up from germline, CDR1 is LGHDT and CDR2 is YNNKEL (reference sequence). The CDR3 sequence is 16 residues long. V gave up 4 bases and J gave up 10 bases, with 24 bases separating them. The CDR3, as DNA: TGTGCCAGCAGCCCCGAGACCTTAGGGGGTCGGGACTCGCAGTATTTT. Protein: CASSPETLGGRDSQYF.

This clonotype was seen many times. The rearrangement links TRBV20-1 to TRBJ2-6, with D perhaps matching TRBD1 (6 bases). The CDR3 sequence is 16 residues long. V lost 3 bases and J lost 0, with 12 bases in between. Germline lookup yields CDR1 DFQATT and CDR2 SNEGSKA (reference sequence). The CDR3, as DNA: TGCAGTGCTAGCGGGTCAGGGGTCTCTGGGGCCAACGTCCTGACTTTC. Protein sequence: CSASGSGVSGANVLTF.